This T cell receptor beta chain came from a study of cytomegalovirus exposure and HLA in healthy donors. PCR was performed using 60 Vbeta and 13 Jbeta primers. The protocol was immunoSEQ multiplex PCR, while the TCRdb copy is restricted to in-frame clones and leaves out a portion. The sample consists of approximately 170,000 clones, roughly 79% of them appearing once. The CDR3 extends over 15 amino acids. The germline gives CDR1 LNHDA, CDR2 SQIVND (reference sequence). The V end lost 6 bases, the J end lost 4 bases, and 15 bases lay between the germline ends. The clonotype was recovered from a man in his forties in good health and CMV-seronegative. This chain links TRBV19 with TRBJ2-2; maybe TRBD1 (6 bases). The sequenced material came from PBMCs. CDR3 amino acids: CASSPGRGGTGELFF. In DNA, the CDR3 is TGTGCCAGTAGCCCGGGCAGGGGCGGCACCGGGGAGCTGTTTTTT.